What follows is one T cell receptor beta chain and its context. This sample is drawn from a study of blood T cell repertoires in COVID-19. In the study overall: Sites across the United States, Italy and Spain contributed samples from acute and convalescent COVID-19.

Membership in each cohort depended on participant-reported clinical history. Two negative PCRs, clearance, or symptom resolution had been documented for recovered Cohort 3 donors. In the source study's methods: Amplified reference gene primers provided the basis for estimating nucleated cell counts. TCRdb's copy holds only in-frame clones and misses some; the assay was immunoSEQ multiplex PCR. V and J calls and clone size are as listed in that table; D and trimming were resolved from the DNA. The repertoire has a few hundred thousand clones, 85% to 90% of them found once; the top ten carry 1.2%. Input material: PBMCs or T cells enriched from blood (not recorded which). The receptor comes from a man aged 25-45 years who had recovered from COVID-19.

The CDR3 protein is CASRGQGGQPQHF. In nucleotides, the CDR3 is TGTGCCAGCAGGGGACAGGGCGGTCAGCCCCAGCATTTT. The gene calls are TRBV6-5 and TRBJ1-5; 9 bases match TRBD1. Looked up from germline, CDR1 is MNHEY and CDR2 is SVGAGI. V shed 6 bases, J shed 6 bases, and the junction held 3 bases outside the gene matches. This CDR3 region has 13 residues.